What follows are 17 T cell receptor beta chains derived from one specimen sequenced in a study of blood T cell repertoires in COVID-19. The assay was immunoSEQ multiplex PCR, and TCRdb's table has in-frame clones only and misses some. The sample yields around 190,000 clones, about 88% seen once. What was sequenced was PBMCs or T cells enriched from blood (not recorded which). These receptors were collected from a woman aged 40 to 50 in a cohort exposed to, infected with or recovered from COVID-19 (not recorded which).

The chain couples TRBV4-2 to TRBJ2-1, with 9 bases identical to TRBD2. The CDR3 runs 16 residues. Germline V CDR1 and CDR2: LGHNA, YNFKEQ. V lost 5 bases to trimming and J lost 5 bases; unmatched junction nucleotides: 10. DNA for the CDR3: TGTGCCAGCAGCAGATCACCGGGACTAGCTGACAATGAGCAGTTCTTC. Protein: CASSRSPGLADNEQFF.

CDR3 in amino acids: CASSHSLRGANYGYTF. The DNA of the CDR3 is TGTGCCAGCAGCCATAGCCTCAGGGGAGCTAACTATGGCTACACCTTC. J is TRBJ1-2 and V is TRBV11-3, with TRBD1 as a possible D gene (6 bases). The V end lost 5 bases, the J end lost 0 bases, and 16 bases lay between the germline ends. The germline gives CDR1 SGHNT, CDR2 YENEEA. This CDR3 contains 16 residues.

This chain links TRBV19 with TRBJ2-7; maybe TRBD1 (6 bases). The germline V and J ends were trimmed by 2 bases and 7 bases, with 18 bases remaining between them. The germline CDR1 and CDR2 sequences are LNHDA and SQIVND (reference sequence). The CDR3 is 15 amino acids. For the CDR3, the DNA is TGTGCCAGTAGTATAACAGGGACCGGGGCTACGGAGCAGTACTTC. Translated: CASSITGTGATEQYF.

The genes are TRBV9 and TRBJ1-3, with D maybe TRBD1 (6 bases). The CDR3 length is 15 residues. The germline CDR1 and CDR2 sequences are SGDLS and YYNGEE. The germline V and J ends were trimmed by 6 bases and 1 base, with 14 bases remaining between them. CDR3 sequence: CASTGRGSSGNTIYF. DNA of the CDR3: TGTGCCAGCACCGGCAGGGGATCTTCTGGAAACACCATATATTTT.

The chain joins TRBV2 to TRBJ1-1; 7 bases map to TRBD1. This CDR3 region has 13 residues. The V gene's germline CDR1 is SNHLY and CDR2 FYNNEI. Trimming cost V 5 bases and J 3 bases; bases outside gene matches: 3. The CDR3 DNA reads TGTGCCAGCAGTCCGACAGGGTACACTGAAGCTTTCTTT. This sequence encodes CASSPTGYTEAFF.

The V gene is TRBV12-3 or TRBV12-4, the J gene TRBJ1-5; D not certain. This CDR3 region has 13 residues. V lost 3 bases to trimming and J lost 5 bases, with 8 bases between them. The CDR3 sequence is CASSFGVHQPQHF. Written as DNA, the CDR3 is TGTGCCAGCAGTTTCGGGGTACATCAGCCCCAGCATTTT.

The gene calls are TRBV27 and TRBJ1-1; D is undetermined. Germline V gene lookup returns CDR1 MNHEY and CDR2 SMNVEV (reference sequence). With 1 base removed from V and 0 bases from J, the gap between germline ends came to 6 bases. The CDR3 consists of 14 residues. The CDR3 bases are TGTGCCAGCAGTTTATTACCGGTGAACACTGAAGCTTTCTTT. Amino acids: CASSLLPVNTEAFF.

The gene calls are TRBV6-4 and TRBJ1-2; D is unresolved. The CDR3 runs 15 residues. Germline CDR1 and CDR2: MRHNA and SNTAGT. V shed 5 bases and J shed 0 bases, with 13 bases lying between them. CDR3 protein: CASSRSAASNYGYTF. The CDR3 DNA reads TGTGCCAGCAGTAGGTCAGCAGCGTCTAACTATGGCTACACCTTC.

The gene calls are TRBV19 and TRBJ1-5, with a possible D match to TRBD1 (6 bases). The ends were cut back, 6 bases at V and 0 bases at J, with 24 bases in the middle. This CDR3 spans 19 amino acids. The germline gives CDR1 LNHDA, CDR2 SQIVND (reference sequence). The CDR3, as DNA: TGTGCCAGTAGACCACCCGGTTTTGGGGACACACCTAGCAATCAGCCCCAGCATTTT. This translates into CASRPPGFGDTPSNQPQHF.

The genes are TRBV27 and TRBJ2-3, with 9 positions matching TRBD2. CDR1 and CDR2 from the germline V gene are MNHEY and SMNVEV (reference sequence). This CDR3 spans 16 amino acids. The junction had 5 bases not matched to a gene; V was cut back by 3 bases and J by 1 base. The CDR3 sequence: CASSLSQRGGTDTQYF. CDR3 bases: TGTGCCAGCAGTTTGTCACAGCGGGGGGGCACAGATACGCAGTATTTT.

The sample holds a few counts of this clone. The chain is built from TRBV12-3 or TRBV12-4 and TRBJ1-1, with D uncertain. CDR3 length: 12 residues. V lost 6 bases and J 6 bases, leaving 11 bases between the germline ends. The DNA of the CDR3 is TGTGCCAGCAGCCCCGGGAGTCCTGAAGCTTTCTTT. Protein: CASSPGSPEAFF.

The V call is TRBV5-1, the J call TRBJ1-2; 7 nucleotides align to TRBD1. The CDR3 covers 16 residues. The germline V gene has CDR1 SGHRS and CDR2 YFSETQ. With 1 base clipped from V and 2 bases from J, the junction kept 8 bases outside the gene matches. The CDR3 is CASSLSGGTLNYGYTF. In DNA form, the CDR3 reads TGCGCCAGCAGCTTGTCAGGGGGGACCTTAAACTATGGCTACACCTTC.

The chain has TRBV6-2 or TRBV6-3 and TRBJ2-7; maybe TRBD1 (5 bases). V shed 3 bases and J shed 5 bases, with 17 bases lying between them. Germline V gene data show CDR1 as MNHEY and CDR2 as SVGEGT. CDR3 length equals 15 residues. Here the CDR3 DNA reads TGTGCCAGCAGTTATTCAACGCAGGGTTCCCACGAGCAGTACTTC. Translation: CASSYSTQGSHEQYF.

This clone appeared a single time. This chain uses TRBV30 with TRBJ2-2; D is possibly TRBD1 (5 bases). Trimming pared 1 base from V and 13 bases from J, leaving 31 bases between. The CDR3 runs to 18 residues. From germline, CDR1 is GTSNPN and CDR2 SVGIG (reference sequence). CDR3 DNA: TGTGCCTGGAGTGCCAACGAGCCGATCGACAGTCCCCATAAGCGGCTGTTTTTT. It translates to CAWSANEPIDSPHKRLFF.

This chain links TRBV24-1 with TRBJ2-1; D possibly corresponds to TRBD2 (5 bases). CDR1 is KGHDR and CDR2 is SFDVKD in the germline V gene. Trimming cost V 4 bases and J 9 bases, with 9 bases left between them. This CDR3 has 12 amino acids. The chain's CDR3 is CATSEVGGEQFF. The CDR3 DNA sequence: TGTGCCACCAGTGAAGTAGGAGGTGAGCAGTTCTTC.

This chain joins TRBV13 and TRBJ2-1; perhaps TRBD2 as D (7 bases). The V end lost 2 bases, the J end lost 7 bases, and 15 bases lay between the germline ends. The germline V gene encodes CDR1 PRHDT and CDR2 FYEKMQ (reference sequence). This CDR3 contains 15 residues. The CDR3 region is CASSLRGGSRNEQFF. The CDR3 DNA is TGTGCCAGCAGCTTAAGGGGGGGCTCAAGGAATGAGCAGTTCTTC. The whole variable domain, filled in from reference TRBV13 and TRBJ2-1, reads AAGVIQSPRHLIKEKRETATLKCYPIPRHDTVYWYQQGPGQDPQFLISFYEKMQSDKGSIPDRFSAQQFSDYHSELNMSSLELGDSALYFCASSLRGGSRNEQFFGPGTRLTVL.

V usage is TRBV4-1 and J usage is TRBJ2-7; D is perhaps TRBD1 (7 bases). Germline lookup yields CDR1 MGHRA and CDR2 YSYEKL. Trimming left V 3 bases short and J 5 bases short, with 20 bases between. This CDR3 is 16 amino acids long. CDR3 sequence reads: CASSHKVDRTGDEQYF. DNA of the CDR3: TGCGCCAGCAGCCATAAGGTGGACAGGACGGGGGACGAGCAGTACTTC.